Listed here is a single T cell receptor (beta chain). The sample belongs to a study of T cells in Graves' hyperthyroidism and ophthalmopathy. Study details: Blood was drawn when the patient was first diagnosed and still untreated.

TCR beta CDR3 regions were amplified from RNA. First-round RT-PCR targeting the TCR CDR3 was performed with the HTBI primer set. TCRdb reprocessed the multiplex PCR reads with MiXCR, giving one entry per CDR3 protein. The data show under 750,000 distinct CDR3 sequences, around 19% seen once. The junction had 8 bases not matched to a gene; V was cut back by 2 bases and J by 5 bases. The CDR3 is 16 residues long. The germline V gene encodes CDR1 GTSNPN and CDR2 SVGIG (reference sequence). The source is a woman aged 50 to 60 with Graves' hyperthyroidism that later progressed to Graves' ophthalmopathy. This chain joins TRBV30 and TRBJ2-2, with TRBD2 matching over 10 bases. Sequencing was performed on blood. The DNA of the CDR3 is TGTGCCTGGAGTACGGGAGCGGGGGGGTCAACCGGGGAGCTGTTTTTT. Residues: CAWSTGAGGSTGELFF.